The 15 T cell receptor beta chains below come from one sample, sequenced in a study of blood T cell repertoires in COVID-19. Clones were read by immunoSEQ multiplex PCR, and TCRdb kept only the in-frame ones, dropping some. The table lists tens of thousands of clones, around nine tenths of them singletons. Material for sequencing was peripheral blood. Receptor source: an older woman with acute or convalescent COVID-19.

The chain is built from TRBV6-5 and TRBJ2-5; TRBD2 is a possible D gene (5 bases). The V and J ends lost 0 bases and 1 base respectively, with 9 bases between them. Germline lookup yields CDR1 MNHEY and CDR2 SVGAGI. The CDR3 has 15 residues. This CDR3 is CASSYSVAFQETQYF. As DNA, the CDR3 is TGTGCCAGCAGTTACTCGGTAGCGTTCCAAGAGACCCAGTACTTC.

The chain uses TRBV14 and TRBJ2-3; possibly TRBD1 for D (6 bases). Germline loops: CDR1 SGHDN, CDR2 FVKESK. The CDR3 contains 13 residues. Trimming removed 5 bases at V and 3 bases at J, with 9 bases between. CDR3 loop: CASSATGTDTQYF. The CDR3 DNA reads TGTGCCAGCAGCGCAACAGGGACAGATACGCAGTATTTT.

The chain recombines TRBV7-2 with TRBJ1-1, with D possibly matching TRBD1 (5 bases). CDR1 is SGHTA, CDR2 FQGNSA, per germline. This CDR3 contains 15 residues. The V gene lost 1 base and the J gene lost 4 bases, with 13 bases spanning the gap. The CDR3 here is CASSLGGWGGTEAFF. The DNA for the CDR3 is TGTGCCAGCAGCTTAGGGGGATGGGGGGGCACTGAAGCTTTCTTT.

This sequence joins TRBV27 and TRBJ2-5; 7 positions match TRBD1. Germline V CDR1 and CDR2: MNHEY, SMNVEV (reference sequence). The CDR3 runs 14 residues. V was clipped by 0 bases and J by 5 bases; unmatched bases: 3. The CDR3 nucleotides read TGTGCCAGCAGTTTATCCGGGACAGTGGAGACCCAGTACTTC. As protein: CASSLSGTVETQYF.

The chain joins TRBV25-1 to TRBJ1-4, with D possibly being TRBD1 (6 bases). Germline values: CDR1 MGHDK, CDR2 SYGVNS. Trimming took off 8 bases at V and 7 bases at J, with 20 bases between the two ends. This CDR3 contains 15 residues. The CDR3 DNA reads TGTGCCAGCCAACAGGGCCCGGGATTTGGTGAAAAACTGTTTTTT. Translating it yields CASQQGPGFGEKLFF.

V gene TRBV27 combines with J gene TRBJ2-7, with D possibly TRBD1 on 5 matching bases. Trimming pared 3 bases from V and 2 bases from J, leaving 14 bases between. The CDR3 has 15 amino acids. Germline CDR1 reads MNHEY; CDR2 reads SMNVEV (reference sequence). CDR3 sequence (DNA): TGTGCCAGCAGTTTTTTTTGGGGCGGAACCTACGAGCAGTACTTC. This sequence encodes CASSFFWGGTYEQYF.

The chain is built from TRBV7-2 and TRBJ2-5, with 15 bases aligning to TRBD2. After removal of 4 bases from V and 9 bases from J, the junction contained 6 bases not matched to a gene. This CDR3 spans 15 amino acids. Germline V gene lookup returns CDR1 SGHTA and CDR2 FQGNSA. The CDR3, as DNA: TGTGCCAGCAGCTCCGGACTAGCGGGGGGGCCTCCCCAGTACTTC. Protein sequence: CASSSGLAGGPPQYF.

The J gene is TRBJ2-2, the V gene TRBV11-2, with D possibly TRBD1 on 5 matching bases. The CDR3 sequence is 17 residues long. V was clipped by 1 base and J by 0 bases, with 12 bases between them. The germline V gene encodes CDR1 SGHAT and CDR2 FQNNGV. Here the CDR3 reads CASSLGVDSTNTGELFF. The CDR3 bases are TGTGCCAGCAGCTTAGGGGTTGACAGTACGAACACCGGGGAGCTGTTTTTT.

CDR3 in amino acids: CAWSVAGGTYEQYF. In DNA, the CDR3 is TGTGCCTGGAGTGTAGCGGGAGGTACCTACGAGCAGTACTTC. The chain has TRBV30 and TRBJ2-7, with 9 positions matching TRBD2. Germline CDR1 and CDR2: GTSNPN and SVGIG (reference sequence). Trimming took 0 bases from V and 2 from J; bases not matched to a gene: 2. This CDR3 is 14 amino acids long.

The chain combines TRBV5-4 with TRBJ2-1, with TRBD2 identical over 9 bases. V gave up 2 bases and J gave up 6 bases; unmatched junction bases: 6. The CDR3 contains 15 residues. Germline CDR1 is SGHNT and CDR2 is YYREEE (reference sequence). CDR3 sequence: CASSFWLAGINEQFF. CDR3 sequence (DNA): TGTGCCAGCAGCTTCTGGCTAGCGGGGATCAATGAGCAGTTCTTC.

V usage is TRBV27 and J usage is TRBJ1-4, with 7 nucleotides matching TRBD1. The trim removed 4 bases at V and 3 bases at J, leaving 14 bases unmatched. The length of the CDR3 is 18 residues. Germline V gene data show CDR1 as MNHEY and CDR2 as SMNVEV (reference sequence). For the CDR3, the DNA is TGTGCCAGCAGTTCCTACTCGACAGGGTGGGACGCTAATGAAAAACTGTTTTTT. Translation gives CASSSYSTGWDANEKLFF.

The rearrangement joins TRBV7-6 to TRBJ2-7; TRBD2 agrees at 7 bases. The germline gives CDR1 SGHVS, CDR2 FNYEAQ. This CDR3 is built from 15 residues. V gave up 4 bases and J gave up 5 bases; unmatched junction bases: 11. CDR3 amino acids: CASSSGGKGYHEQYF. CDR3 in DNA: TGTGCCAGCAGCTCGGGGGGAAAGGGTTACCACGAGCAGTACTTC.

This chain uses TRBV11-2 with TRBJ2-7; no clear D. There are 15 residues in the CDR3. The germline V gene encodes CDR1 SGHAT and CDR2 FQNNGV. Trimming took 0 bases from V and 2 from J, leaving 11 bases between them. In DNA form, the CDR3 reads TGTGCCAGCAGCTTAGAGAGAGGCACCACCTACGAGCAGTACTTC. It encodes CASSLERGTTYEQYF.

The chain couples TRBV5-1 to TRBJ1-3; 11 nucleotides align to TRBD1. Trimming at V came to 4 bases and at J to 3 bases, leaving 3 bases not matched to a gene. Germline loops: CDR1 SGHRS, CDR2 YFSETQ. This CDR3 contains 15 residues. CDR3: CASSIGTGGGNTIYF. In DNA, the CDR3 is TGCGCCAGCAGCATAGGGACAGGGGGTGGAAACACCATATATTTT.

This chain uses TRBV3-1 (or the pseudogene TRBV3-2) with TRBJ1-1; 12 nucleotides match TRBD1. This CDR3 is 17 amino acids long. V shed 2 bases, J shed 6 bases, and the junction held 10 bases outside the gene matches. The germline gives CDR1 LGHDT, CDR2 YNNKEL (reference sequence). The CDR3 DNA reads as TGTGCCAGCAGCCAACTCCCGGGACAGGGGGCTTCTCCTGAAGCTTTCTTT. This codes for CASSQLPGQGASPEAFF.